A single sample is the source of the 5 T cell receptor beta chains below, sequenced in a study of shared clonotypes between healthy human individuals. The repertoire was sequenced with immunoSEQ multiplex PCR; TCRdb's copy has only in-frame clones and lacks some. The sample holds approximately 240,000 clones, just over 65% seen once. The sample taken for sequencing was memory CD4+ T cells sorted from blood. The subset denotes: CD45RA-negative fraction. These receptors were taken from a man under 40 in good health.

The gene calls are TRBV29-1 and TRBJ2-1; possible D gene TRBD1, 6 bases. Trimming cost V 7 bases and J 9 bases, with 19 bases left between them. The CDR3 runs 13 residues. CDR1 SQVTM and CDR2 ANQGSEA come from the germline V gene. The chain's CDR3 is CSASGTIHREQFF. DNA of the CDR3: TGCAGCGCCTCCGGGACAATCCATCGTGAGCAGTTCTTC.

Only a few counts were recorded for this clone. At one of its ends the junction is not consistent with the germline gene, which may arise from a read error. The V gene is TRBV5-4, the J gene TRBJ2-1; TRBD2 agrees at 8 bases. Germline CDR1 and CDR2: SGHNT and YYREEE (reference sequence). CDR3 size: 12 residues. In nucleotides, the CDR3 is TGTGCCAGCAGCCCCTGGGCGGGACTAGGGATCTTC. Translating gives CASSPWAGLGIF.

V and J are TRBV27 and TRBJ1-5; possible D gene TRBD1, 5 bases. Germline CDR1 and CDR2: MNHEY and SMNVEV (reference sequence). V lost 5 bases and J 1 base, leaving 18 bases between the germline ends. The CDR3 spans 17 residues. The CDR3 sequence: CASSPRQGFLSNQPQHF. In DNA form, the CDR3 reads TGTGCCAGCAGTCCCCGGCAGGGTTTCCTAAGCAATCAGCCCCAGCATTTT.

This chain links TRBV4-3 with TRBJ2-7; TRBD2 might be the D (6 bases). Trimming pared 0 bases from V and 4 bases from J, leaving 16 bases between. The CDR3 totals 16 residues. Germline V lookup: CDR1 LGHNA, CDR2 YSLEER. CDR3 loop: CASSQEGGRYIYEQYF. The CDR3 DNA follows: TGCGCCAGCAGCCAAGAAGGAGGGAGATATATTTACGAGCAGTACTTC.

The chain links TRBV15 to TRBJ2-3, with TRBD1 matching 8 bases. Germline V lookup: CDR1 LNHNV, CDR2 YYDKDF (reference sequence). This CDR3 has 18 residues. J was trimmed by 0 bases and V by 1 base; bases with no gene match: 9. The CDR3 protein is CATSRGPGGSHSTDTQYF. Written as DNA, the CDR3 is TGTGCCACCAGCAGAGGCCCAGGGGGCAGCCACAGCACAGATACGCAGTATTTT.